These T cell receptor beta chains were read from a single sample in a study of OX40 agonist ivuxolimab in advanced cancers. The assay was immunoSEQ multiplex PCR, and TCRdb's table has in-frame clones only and misses some. The sample records approximately 89,000 clones, around nine tenths being singletons. Sequences were derived from CD4+ or CD8+ T cells sorted from blood, sampled in a trial of the OX40 agonist ivuxolimab. The receptors were sampled from an adult with an advanced solid tumor such as melanoma, head and neck, liver or kidney cancer. The CDR3 runs from the conserved cysteine through the conserved F or W. The order of the fields is clone size, D gene, V gene, J gene, CDR3 protein, CDR3 DNA. The D gene is left open where the match is weak. Expanded clones are given a class, and other clones once, few, many or no size at all.

size: .
D: TRBD1
V: TRBV5-1
J: TRBJ2-7
CDR3: CASSLAPRQGPTYEQYF
DNA: TGCGCCAGCAGCTTGGCCCCCAGACAGGGCCCAACCTACGAGCAGTACTTC

size: once
D: .
V: TRBV4-1
J: TRBJ1-1
CDR3: CASSQLGGGTEAFF
DNA: TGCGCCAGCAGCCAGTTGGGGGGGGGCACTGAAGCTTTCTTT

size: .
D: TRBD1
V: TRBV6-5
J: TRBJ1-1
CDR3: CASSFRGMTEAFF
DNA: TGTGCCAGCAGTTTCAGGGGGATGACTGAAGCTTTCTTT

size: .
D: TRBD2
V: TRBV5-1
J: TRBJ2-7
CDR3: CASSSGLAGVYEQYF
DNA: TGCGCCAGCAGCTCTGGACTAGCGGGGGTCTACGAGCAGTACTTC

size: .
D: .
V: TRBV9
J: TRBJ1-4
CDR3: CASSERGGVLNEKLFF
DNA: TGTGCCAGCAGCGAGCGGGGGGGCGTGCTTAATGAAAAACTGTTTTTT

size: .
D: .
V: TRBV15
J: TRBJ2-5
CDR3: CATSRVPGRTETQYF
DNA: TGTGCCACCAGCAGAGTTCCGGGAAGGACAGAGACCCAGTACTTC

size: .
D: .
V: TRBV27
J: TRBJ2-3
CDR3: CASKDNRPDTQYF
DNA: TGTGCCAGCAAAGACAATCGCCCCGATACGCAGTATTTT

size: .
D: TRBD1
V: TRBV5-1
J: TRBJ1-2
CDR3: CASSLEKGAQGYTF
DNA: TGCGCCAGCAGCTTGGAAAAGGGGGCGCAGGGCTACACCTTC

size: .
D: TRBD1
V: TRBV7-2
J: TRBJ1-2
CDR3: CASSQGQNYGYTF
DNA: TGTGCCAGCAGCCAGGGACAGAACTATGGCTACACCTTC

size: .
D: .
V: TRBV30
J: TRBJ1-1
CDR3: CAWPCHGEKNTEAFF
DNA: TGTGCCTGGCCCTGCCACGGAGAGAAGAACACTGAAGCTTTCTTT

size: .
D: .
V: TRBV18
J: TRBJ1-1
CDR3: CASSPLVVLKGTEAFF
DNA: TGTGCCAGCTCTCCTCTCGTCGTTCTCAAGGGCACTGAAGCTTTCTTT

size: .
D: .
V: TRBV9
J: TRBJ1-4
CDR3: CASNVRGDNEKLFF
DNA: TGTGCCAGCAACGTACGAGGGGATAATGAAAAACTGTTTTTT

size: .
D: .
V: TRBV19
J: TRBJ1-5
CDR3: CASCRQLHQPQHF
DNA: TGTGCCAGTTGTAGACAGTTACATCAGCCCCAGCATTTT

size: .
D: .
V: TRBV19
J: TRBJ2-6
CDR3: CASSGDRAGANVLTF
DNA: TGTGCCAGTAGTGGGGATAGGGCTGGGGCCAACGTCCTGACTTTC

size: .
D: .
V: TRBV5-1
J: TRBJ2-2
CDR3: CASSPRVTGELFF
DNA: TGCGCCAGCAGCCCGCGGGTCACCGGGGAGCTGTTTTTT

size: .
D: TRBD1
V: TRBV18
J: TRBJ1-1
CDR3: CASSPDRGNTEAFF
DNA: TGTGCCAGCTCACCAGACAGGGGGAACACTGAAGCTTTCTTT

size: .
D: TRBD1
V: TRBV5-4
J: TRBJ2-1
CDR3: CASSLGTQGANSYNEQFF
DNA: TGTGCCAGCAGCTTGGGAACGCAGGGGGCGAACTCCTACAATGAGCAGTTCTTC

size: .
D: TRBD2
V: TRBV9
J: TRBJ2-1
CDR3: CASSVVGGGSYNEQFF
DNA: TGTGCCAGCAGCGTAGTTGGCGGGGGCTCCTACAATGAGCAGTTCTTC

size: .
D: .
V: TRBV11-2
J: TRBJ1-2
CDR3: CASSLDGAGYTF
DNA: TGTGCCAGCAGCTTAGATGGCGCAGGCTACACCTTC

size: once
D: .
V: TRBV15
J: TRBJ1-2
CDR3: CATRVGGTNYGYTF
DNA: TGTGCCACCAGGGTTGGCGGGACTAACTATGGCTACACCTTC

size: few
D: .
V: TRBV4-3
J: TRBJ1-3
CDR3: CASSQVGSSGNTIYF
DNA: TGCGCCAGCAGCCAAGTCGGTAGCTCTGGAAACACCATATATTTT